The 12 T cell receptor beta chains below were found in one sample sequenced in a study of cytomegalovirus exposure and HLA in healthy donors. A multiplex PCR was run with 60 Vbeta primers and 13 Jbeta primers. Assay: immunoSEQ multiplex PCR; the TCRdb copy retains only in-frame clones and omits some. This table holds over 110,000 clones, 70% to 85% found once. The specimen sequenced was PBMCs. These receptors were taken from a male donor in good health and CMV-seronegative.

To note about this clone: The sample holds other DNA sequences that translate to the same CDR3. This CDR3 reads CASSSDSSYEQYF. CDR3 nucleotides: TGTGCCAGCAGCTCGGACAGCTCCTACGAGCAGTACTTC. The chain recombines TRBV7-6 with TRBJ2-7; perhaps TRBD1 as D (6 bases). The CDR3 has 13 residues. The V gene's germline CDR1 is SGHVS and CDR2 FNYEAQ. Trimming took 4 bases from V and 0 from J, leaving 7 bases between them.

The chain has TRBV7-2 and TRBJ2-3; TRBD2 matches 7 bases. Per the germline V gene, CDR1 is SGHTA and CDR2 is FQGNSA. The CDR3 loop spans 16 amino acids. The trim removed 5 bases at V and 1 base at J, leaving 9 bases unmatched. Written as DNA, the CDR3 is TGTGCCAGCAGCCCCCTCCCTAGCGGACGCACAGATACGCAGTATTTT. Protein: CASSPLPSGRTDTQYF.

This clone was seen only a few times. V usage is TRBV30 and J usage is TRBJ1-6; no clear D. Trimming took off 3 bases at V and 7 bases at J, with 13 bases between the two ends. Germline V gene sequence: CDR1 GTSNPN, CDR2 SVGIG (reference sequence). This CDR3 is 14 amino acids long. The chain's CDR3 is CAWSAGSSNSPLHF. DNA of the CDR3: TGTGCCTGGAGCGCCGGGAGCTCCAATTCACCCCTCCACTTT. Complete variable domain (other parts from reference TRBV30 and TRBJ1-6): SQTIHQWPATLVQPVGSPLSLECTVEGTSNPNLYWYRQAAGRGLQLLFYSVGIGQISSEVPQNLSASRPQDRQFILSSKKLLLSDSGFYLCAWSAGSSNSPLHFGNGTRLTVT.

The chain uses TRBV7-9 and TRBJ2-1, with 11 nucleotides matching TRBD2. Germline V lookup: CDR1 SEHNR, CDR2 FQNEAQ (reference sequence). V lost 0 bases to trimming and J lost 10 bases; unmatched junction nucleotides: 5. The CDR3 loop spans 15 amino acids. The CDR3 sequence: CASSLASSGRREQFF. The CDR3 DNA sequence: TGTGCCAGCAGCTTAGCTTCTAGCGGGAGGAGGGAGCAGTTCTTC. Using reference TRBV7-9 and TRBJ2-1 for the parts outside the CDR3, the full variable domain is DTGVSQNPRHKITKRGQNVTFRCDPISEHNRLYWYRQTLGQGPEFLTYFQNEAQLEKSRLLSDRFSAERPKGSFSTLEIQRTEQGDSAMYLCASSLASSGRREQFFGPGTRLTVL.

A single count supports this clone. CDR3: CASTTGPWSDTQYF. The CDR3 DNA is TGTGCCAGCACAACGGGTCCTTGGTCAGATACGCAGTATTTT. This sequence joins TRBV18 and TRBJ2-3; D is unresolved. The germline V and J ends were trimmed by 8 bases and 4 bases, with 16 bases remaining between them. CDR3 length: 14 amino acids. The germline V gene has CDR1 KGHSH and CDR2 LQKENI.

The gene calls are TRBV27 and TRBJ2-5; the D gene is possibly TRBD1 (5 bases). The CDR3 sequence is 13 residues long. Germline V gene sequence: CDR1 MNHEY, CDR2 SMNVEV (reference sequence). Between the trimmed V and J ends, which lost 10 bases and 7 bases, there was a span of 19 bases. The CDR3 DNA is TGTGCCACTCAACCCAAGGGGCCAGGGACCCAGTACTTC. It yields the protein CATQPKGPGTQYF.

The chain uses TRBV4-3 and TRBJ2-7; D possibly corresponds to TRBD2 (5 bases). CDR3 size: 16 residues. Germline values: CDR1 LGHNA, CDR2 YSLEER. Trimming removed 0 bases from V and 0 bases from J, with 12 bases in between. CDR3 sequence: CASSQDRYGLSYEQYF. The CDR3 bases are TGCGCCAGCAGCCAAGATCGGTACGGACTCTCCTACGAGCAGTACTTC.

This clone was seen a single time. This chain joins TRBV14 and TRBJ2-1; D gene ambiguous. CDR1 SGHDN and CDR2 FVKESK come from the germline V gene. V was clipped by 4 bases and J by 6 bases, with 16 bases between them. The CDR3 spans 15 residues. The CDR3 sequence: CASSPLVFSGNEQFF. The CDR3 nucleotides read TGTGCCAGCAGCCCCCTAGTTTTCTCCGGCAATGAGCAGTTCTTC.

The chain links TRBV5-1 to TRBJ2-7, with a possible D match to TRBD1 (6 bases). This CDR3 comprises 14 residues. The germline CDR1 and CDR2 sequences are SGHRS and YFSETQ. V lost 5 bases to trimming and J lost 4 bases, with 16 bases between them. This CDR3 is CASSFRKGGYEQYF. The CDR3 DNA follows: TGCGCCAGCAGTTTCAGAAAAGGGGGATACGAGCAGTACTTC.

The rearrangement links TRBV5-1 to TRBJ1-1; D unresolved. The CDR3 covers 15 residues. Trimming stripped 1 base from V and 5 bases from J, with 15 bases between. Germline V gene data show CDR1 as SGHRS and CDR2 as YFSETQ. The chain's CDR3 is CASSLLTGVRTEAFF. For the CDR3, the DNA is TGCGCCAGCAGCTTGCTAACGGGAGTGAGGACTGAAGCTTTCTTT.

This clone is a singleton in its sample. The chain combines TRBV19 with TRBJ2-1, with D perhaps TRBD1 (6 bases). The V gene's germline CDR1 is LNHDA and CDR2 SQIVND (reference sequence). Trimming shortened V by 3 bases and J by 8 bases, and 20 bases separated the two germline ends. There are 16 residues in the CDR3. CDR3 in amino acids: CASSMYLGAGVDEQFF. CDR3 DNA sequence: TGTGCCAGTAGTATGTATCTGGGGGCCGGGGTTGATGAGCAGTTCTTC.

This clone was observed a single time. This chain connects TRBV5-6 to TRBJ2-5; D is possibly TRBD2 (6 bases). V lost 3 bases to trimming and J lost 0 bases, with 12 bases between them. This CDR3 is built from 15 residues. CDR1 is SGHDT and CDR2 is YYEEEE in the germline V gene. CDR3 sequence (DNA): TGTGCCAGCAGCTCGAAGGGACTCGACCAAGAGACCCAGTACTTC. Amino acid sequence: CASSSKGLDQETQYF.